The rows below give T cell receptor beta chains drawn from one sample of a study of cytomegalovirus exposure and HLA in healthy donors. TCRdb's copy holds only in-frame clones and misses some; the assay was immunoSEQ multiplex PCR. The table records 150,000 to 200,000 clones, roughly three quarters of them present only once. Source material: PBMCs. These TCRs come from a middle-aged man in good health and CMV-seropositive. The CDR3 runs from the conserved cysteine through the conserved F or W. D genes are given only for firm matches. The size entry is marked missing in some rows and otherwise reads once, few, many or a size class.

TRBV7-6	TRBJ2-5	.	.	CASSLAQGETQYF
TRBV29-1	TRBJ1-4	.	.	CSVDRGSGEKLFF
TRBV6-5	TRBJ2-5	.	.	CASSYLINSGGETQYF
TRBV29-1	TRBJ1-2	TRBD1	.	CSVQDRGQVSWSGYTF
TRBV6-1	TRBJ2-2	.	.	CASSEGLPGQANTGELFF
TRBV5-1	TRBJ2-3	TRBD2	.	CASSLAGLAGNTDTQYF
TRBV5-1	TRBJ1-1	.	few	CASSLVGGVNTEAFF
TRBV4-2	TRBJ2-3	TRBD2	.	CASSPQGTSGGAYTQYF
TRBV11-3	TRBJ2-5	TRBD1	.	CASSSGQGAGETQYF
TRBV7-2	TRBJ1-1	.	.	CASSYAGRLGRAFF
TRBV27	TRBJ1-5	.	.	CASSSGGYRINQPQHF
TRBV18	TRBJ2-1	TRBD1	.	CASSKDRGKSNEQFF
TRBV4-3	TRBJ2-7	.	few	CASSQAYEQYF
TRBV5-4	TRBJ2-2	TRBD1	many	CASSLGDRRELFF
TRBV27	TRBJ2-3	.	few	CASGWGPTDTQYF
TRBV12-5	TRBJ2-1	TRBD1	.	CASGSRGQGAYNEQFF
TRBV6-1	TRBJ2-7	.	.	CASSTWGQGNEQYF
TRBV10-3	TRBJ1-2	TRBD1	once	CAISLGQAEGYTF
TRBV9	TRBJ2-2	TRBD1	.	CASSVGDNGQANTGELFF
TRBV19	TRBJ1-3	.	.	CVTQGFSGNTIYF
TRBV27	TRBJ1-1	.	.	CASSFRGTEAFF
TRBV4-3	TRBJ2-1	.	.	CASSHAGGNNEQFF
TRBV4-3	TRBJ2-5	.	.	CASSQGDSPGETQYF
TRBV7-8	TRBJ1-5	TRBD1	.	CASSSTHLFRGSNQPQHF
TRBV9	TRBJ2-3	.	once	CASSVGVGSTDTQYF
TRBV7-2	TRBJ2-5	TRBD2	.	CASSSGLAGGTETQYF
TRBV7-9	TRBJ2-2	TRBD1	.	CASSRTGTGGPGELFF
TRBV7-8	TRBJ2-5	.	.	CASSLQVQETQYF
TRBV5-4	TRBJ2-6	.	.	CASSPGQFSGANVLTF
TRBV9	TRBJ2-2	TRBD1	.	CASSLSQGAGELFF
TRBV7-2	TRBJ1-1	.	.	CASSRGTYTEAFF
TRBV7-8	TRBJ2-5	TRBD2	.	CASSSPRGGRETQYF
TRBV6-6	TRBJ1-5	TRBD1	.	CASRTGGAEQPQHF
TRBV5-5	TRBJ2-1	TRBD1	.	CASSLETGVRHNEQFF
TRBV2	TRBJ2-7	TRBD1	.	CASSNRGHYEQYF
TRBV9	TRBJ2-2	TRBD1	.	CASSAGQVENTGELFF
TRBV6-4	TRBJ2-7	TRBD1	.	CAISGTGAYEQYF
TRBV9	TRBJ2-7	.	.	CASSVGRGPQRYEQYF
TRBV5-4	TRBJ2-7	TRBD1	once	CASSQGTAYEQYF
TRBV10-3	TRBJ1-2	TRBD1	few	CAISEAGTVQGYTF
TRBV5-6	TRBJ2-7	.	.	CASSYLGGARRSYEQYF
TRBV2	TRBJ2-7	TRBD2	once	CASSVASGGPPYEQYF
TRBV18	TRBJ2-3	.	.	CASSPLFRGRIGDTQCF
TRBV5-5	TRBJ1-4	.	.	CASSLQGLGEKLFF
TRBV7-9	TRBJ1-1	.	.	CASRATEAFF
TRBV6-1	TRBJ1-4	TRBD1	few	CASRRVTGIGEKLFF
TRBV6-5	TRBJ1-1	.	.	CASSYSRVGAPEAFF
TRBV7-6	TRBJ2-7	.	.	CASSLEPGVLSEQYF
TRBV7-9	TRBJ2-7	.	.	CASSAGGPGYRGQYF
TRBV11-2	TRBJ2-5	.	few	CASSLTGKETQYF
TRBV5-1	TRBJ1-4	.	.	CASGLKVQGSEKLFF
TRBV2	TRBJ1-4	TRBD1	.	CASSSTGGADEKLFF
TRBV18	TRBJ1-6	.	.	CASSPYLQGSSYNSPLHF
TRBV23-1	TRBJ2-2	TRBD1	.	CASSQSGQRSGELFF
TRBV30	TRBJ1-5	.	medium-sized	CAWSNGRDQPQHF
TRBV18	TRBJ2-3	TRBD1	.	CASSSYRGLADTQYF
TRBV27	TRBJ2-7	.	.	CASSLSGGPAGEQYF
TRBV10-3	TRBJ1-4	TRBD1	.	CAISDQGANEKLFF
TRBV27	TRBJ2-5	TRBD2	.	CASSLKAGVYQETQYF
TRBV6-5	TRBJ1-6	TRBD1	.	CASSYSWDRDSPLHF